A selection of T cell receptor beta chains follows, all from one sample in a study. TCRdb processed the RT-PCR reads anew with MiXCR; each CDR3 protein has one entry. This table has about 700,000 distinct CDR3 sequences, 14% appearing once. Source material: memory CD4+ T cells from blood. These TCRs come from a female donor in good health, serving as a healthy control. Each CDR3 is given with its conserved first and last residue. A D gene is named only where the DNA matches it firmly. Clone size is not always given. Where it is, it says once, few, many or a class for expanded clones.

CDR3 protein: CSVGQGSNEQYF
CDR3 DNA: TGCAGCGTTGGGCAGGGGAGCAATGAGCAGTATTTT
J gene: TRBJ2-3
V gene: TRBV29-1
D gene: NA
clone size: NA

CDR3 protein: CASSSPSSGSHPYEQYF
CDR3 DNA: TGTGCCAGCAGTTCCCCGTCTAGCGGGAGTCATCCCTACGAGCAGTACTTC
J gene: TRBJ2-7
V gene: TRBV6-5
D gene: TRBD2
clone size: many

CDR3 protein: CASSSRAGRMNTEAFF
CDR3 DNA: TGTGCCAGCAGTTCTAGGGCAGGGAGAATGAACACTGAAGCTTTCTTT
J gene: TRBJ1-1
V gene: TRBV6-2/TRBV6-3
D gene: NA
clone size: many

CDR3 protein: CASSLESSGIIGEQFF
CDR3 DNA: TGTGCCAGCAGCTTAGAGTCTAGCGGGATCATAGGTGAGCAGTTCTTC
J gene: TRBJ2-1
V gene: TRBV7-8
D gene: TRBD2
clone size: many

CDR3 protein: CASSTRGSGETQYF
CDR3 DNA: TGTGCCAGCAGCACACGTGGTTCTGGAGAGACCCAGTACTTC
J gene: TRBJ2-5
V gene: TRBV11-2
D gene: NA
clone size: NA

CDR3 protein: CASRHGLAGVGGGEQFF
CDR3 DNA: TGTGCCAGCAGGCACGGACTAGCGGGAGTCGGTGGTGGTGAGCAGTTCTTC
J gene: TRBJ2-1
V gene: TRBV2
D gene: TRBD2
clone size: NA

CDR3 protein: CSAPIPADFGETQYF
CDR3 DNA: TGCAGTGCTCCGATTCCCGCGGACTTCGGGGAGACCCAGTACTTC
J gene: TRBJ2-5
V gene: TRBV20-1
D gene: NA
clone size: NA

CDR3 protein: CSEWDSFGEQYF
CDR3 DNA: TGCAGTGAATGGGACAGCTTCGGCGAGCAGTACTTC
J gene: TRBJ2-7
V gene: TRBV20-1
D gene: TRBD1
clone size: few

CDR3 protein: CASSRQGETQFF
CDR3 DNA: TGTGCCAGCAGCAGACAGGGAGAGACCCAGTTCTTC
J gene: TRBJ2-1
V gene: TRBV9
D gene: TRBD1
clone size: NA

CDR3 protein: CSALGGTDTQYF
CDR3 DNA: TGCAGTGCGTTGGGGGGTACAGATACGCAGTATTTT
J gene: TRBJ2-3
V gene: TRBV20-1
D gene: NA
clone size: NA

CDR3 protein: CASSYSNPPEQFF
CDR3 DNA: TGTGCCAGCAGTTACTCCAACCCTCCTGAGCAGTTCTTC
J gene: TRBJ2-1
V gene: TRBV6-2/TRBV6-3
D gene: NA
clone size: few

CDR3 protein: CASSPRRGPDYGYTF
CDR3 DNA: TGTGCCAGCTCACCACGAAGGGGGCCGGACTATGGCTACACCTTC
J gene: TRBJ1-2
V gene: TRBV18
D gene: TRBD1
clone size: few

CDR3 protein: CASSSGLADEQYF
CDR3 DNA: TGTGCCAGCAGCTCGGGGCTAGCAGACGAGCAGTACTTC
J gene: TRBJ2-7
V gene: TRBV7-6
D gene: NA
clone size: few

CDR3 protein: CASSLGINQPQHF
CDR3 DNA: TGTGCCAGCAGCTTGGGGATAAATCAGCCCCAGCATTTT
J gene: TRBJ1-5
V gene: TRBV5-6
D gene: NA
clone size: NA

CDR3 protein: CASSPHRDGTYEQYF
CDR3 DNA: TGCGCCAGCAGCCCCCACCGAGACGGGACCTACGAGCAGTACTTC
J gene: TRBJ2-7
V gene: TRBV4-1
D gene: NA
clone size: many

CDR3 protein: CASRPYYGQAEQYF
CDR3 DNA: TGTGCCAGCAGGCCATACTATGGACAGGCCGAGCAGTACTTC
J gene: TRBJ2-7
V gene: TRBV28
D gene: TRBD1
clone size: many

CDR3 protein: CASSDARSSYEQYF
CDR3 DNA: TGTGCCAGCAGTGACGCCCGAAGCTCCTACGAGCAGTACTTC
J gene: TRBJ2-7
V gene: TRBV25-1
D gene: NA
clone size: NA

CDR3 protein: CASMTGGHEQYF
CDR3 DNA: TGTGCCAGCATGACAGGGGGCCACGAGCAGTACTTC
J gene: TRBJ2-7
V gene: TRBV28
D gene: TRBD1
clone size: NA

CDR3 protein: CASSWGQGATGELFF
CDR3 DNA: TGTGCCAGCAGCTGGGGACAGGGGGCCACCGGGGAGCTGTTTTTT
J gene: TRBJ2-2
V gene: TRBV13
D gene: TRBD1
clone size: few

CDR3 protein: CASKTGQGYEQYF
CDR3 DNA: TGTGCCAGCAAGACGGGACAGGGCTACGAGCAGTACTTC
J gene: TRBJ2-7
V gene: TRBV27
D gene: TRBD1
clone size: few

CDR3 protein: CASSPTGVFHGYTF
CDR3 DNA: TGTGCCAGCAGTCCCACGGGGGTCTTCCATGGCTACACCTTC
J gene: TRBJ1-2
V gene: TRBV12-3/TRBV12-4
D gene: NA
clone size: many

CDR3 protein: CASSFSQDTQYF
CDR3 DNA: TGTGCCAGCAGCTTTTCACAGGATACGCAGTATTTT
J gene: TRBJ2-3
V gene: TRBV3-1
D gene: NA
clone size: NA

CDR3 protein: CATSRDQGAGYGYTF
CDR3 DNA: TGTGCCACCAGCAGAGATCAGGGGGCCGGCTATGGCTACACCTTC
J gene: TRBJ1-2
V gene: TRBV15
D gene: TRBD1
clone size: many

CDR3 protein: CASSSWPQGNEKLFF
CDR3 DNA: TGTGCCAGCAGCTCTTGGCCCCAGGGAAATGAAAAACTGTTTTTT
J gene: TRBJ1-4
V gene: TRBV11-2
D gene: NA
clone size: few

CDR3 protein: CASSFTEYNEQFF
CDR3 DNA: TGTGCCAGCAGTTTCACTGAATACAATGAGCAGTTCTTC
J gene: TRBJ2-1
V gene: TRBV12-3/TRBV12-4
D gene: NA
clone size: few

CDR3 protein: CASTGLAGGEETQYF
CDR3 DNA: TGTGCCAGCACCGGTCTAGCGGGAGGAGAAGAGACCCAGTACTTC
J gene: TRBJ2-5
V gene: TRBV27
D gene: TRBD2
clone size: few

CDR3 protein: CASSFLAGVTDSGANVLTF
CDR3 DNA: TGTGCCAGCAGCTTCCTAGCGGGAGTAACGGACTCTGGGGCCAACGTCCTGACTTTC
J gene: TRBJ2-6
V gene: TRBV5-6
D gene: TRBD2
clone size: NA

CDR3 protein: CSASGTAGGMGQPQHF
CDR3 DNA: TGCAGTGCCTCCGGGACAGCCGGAGGTATGGGTCAGCCCCAGCATTTT
J gene: TRBJ1-5
V gene: TRBV20-1
D gene: TRBD1
clone size: NA

CDR3 protein: CASSLTSRDSETQYF
CDR3 DNA: TGCGCCAGCAGCTTAACCAGCCGGGACTCAGAGACCCAGTACTTC
J gene: TRBJ2-5
V gene: TRBV5-1
D gene: NA
clone size: many

CDR3 protein: CSADPGTTRYNEQFF
CDR3 DNA: TGCAGCGCCGACCCTGGGACTACCCGGTACAATGAGCAGTTCTTC
J gene: TRBJ2-1
V gene: TRBV29-1
D gene: TRBD2
clone size: many

CDR3 protein: CASSPGRDHLEQYF
CDR3 DNA: TGTGCCAGCAGCCCAGGGAGAGACCACCTCGAGCAGTACTTC
J gene: TRBJ2-7
V gene: TRBV7-2
D gene: NA
clone size: many

CDR3 protein: CASSLPSEGDNEQFF
CDR3 DNA: TGTGCCAGCAGTTTGCCTAGCGAGGGGGACAATGAGCAGTTCTTC
J gene: TRBJ2-1
V gene: TRBV12-3/TRBV12-4
D gene: NA
clone size: NA

CDR3 protein: CASSESTGASEAGANVLTF
CDR3 DNA: TGTGCCAGCAGTGAATCGACGGGGGCTAGCGAAGCTGGGGCCAACGTCCTGACTTTC
J gene: TRBJ2-6
V gene: TRBV25-1
D gene: NA
clone size: few

CDR3 protein: CASSQGVAEVNEQFF
CDR3 DNA: TGTGCCAGCAGCCAAGGTGTAGCGGAGGTCAATGAGCAGTTCTTC
J gene: TRBJ2-1
V gene: TRBV3-1
D gene: NA
clone size: NA

CDR3 protein: CSASRGVGYEQYF
CDR3 DNA: TGCAGTGCTTCCAGAGGGGTGGGCTACGAGCAGTACTTC
J gene: TRBJ2-7
V gene: TRBV20-1
D gene: NA
clone size: few

CDR3 protein: CAAAREGSGNTIYF
CDR3 DNA: TGTGCCGCCGCCAGGGAAGGCTCTGGAAACACCATATATTTT
J gene: TRBJ1-3
V gene: TRBV10-3
D gene: NA
clone size: few

CDR3 protein: CATSGPGLRGNTGELFF
CDR3 DNA: TGTGCCACCAGTGGCCCGGGACTCCGAGGCAACACCGGGGAGCTGTTTTTT
J gene: TRBJ2-2
V gene: TRBV24-1
D gene: NA
clone size: few

CDR3 protein: CASSPKGGGPTHNEQFF
CDR3 DNA: TGTGCCAGCAGCCCGAAGGGGGGGGGGCCCACCCACAATGAGCAGTTCTTC
J gene: TRBJ2-1
V gene: TRBV7-2
D gene: NA
clone size: NA

CDR3 protein: CASSQSGISTDTQYF
CDR3 DNA: TGTGCCAGCAGCCAGAGCGGGATAAGCACAGATACGCAGTATTTT
J gene: TRBJ2-3
V gene: TRBV3-1
D gene: TRBD2
clone size: NA

CDR3 protein: CASTPHDRGGYNEQFF
CDR3 DNA: TGTGCCAGCACCCCCCACGACAGGGGGGGATACAATGAGCAGTTCTTC
J gene: TRBJ2-1
V gene: TRBV28
D gene: TRBD1
clone size: few

CDR3 protein: CASSLWQGAAEAFF
CDR3 DNA: TGTGCCAGCAGCTTATGGCAGGGGGCGGCTGAAGCTTTCTTT
J gene: TRBJ1-1
V gene: TRBV7-8
D gene: TRBD1
clone size: few

CDR3 protein: CASSPRLAGEGTYEQYF
CDR3 DNA: TGTGCCAGCAGTCCTAGACTAGCGGGAGAGGGGACCTACGAGCAGTACTTC
J gene: TRBJ2-7
V gene: TRBV4-2
D gene: TRBD2
clone size: NA

CDR3 protein: CSARSLGETQYF
CDR3 DNA: TGCAGTGCTAGATCGCTAGGGGAGACCCAGTACTTC
J gene: TRBJ2-5
V gene: TRBV20-1
D gene: NA
clone size: few

CDR3 protein: CASSYLMNTEAFF
CDR3 DNA: TGTGCCAGCAGTTACCTAATGAACACTGAAGCTTTCTTT
J gene: TRBJ1-1
V gene: TRBV6-5
D gene: NA
clone size: few

CDR3 protein: CASSIRVDTEAFF
CDR3 DNA: TGTGCCAGCAGTATCAGGGTAGACACTGAAGCTTTCTTT
J gene: TRBJ1-1
V gene: TRBV7-2
D gene: NA
clone size: NA

CDR3 protein: CASTPGQDLTDTQYF
CDR3 DNA: TGTGCCAGCACGCCCGGACAGGATTTGACAGATACGCAGTATTTT
J gene: TRBJ2-3
V gene: TRBV7-9
D gene: TRBD1
clone size: few

CDR3 protein: CSVDLQGYGYIF
CDR3 DNA: TGCAGCGTTGATTTGCAGGGCTATGGCTACATCTTC
J gene: TRBJ1-2
V gene: TRBV29-1
D gene: NA
clone size: NA

CDR3 protein: CASSFQGHQETQYF
CDR3 DNA: TGTGCCAGCAGTTTCCAGGGACACCAAGAGACCCAGTACTTC
J gene: TRBJ2-5
V gene: TRBV28
D gene: NA
clone size: few

CDR3 protein: CASSSPWGAQYF
CDR3 DNA: TGTGCCAGCAGTTCCCCTTGGGGGGCCCAGTACTTC
J gene: TRBJ2-5
V gene: TRBV28
D gene: NA
clone size: few

CDR3 protein: CSARDREWRESFF
CDR3 DNA: TGCAGTGCTAGAGACCGGGAGTGGCGTGAGTCGTTCTTC
J gene: TRBJ2-1
V gene: TRBV20-1
D gene: NA
clone size: many

CDR3 protein: CASNSPGQGDYGYTF
CDR3 DNA: TGTGCCAGCAATTCACCGGGACAGGGAGACTATGGCTACACCTTC
J gene: TRBJ1-2
V gene: TRBV12-3/TRBV12-4
D gene: TRBD1
clone size: many

CDR3 protein: CASSPLGAGREDIQYF
CDR3 DNA: TGCGCCAGCAGCCCCCTTGGAGCGGGACGAGAGGACATTCAGTACTTC
J gene: TRBJ2-4
V gene: TRBV4-3
D gene: TRBD2
clone size: many

CDR3 protein: CASSYTGVDQPQHF
CDR3 DNA: TGTGCCAGCAGTTACACAGGGGTGGATCAGCCCCAGCATTTT
J gene: TRBJ1-5
V gene: TRBV6-6
D gene: TRBD1
clone size: NA

CDR3 protein: CSARAPLLASEQFF
CDR3 DNA: TGCAGTGCTAGAGCGCCCCTGCTAGCGAGTGAGCAGTTCTTC
J gene: TRBJ2-1
V gene: TRBV20-1
D gene: NA
clone size: few

CDR3 protein: CASSGEGDTRQYF
CDR3 DNA: TGTGCCAGCTCTGGGGAAGGAGATACGAGGCAGTACTTC
J gene: TRBJ2-7
V gene: TRBV18
D gene: NA
clone size: NA

CDR3 protein: CASSFSSGTIGEQYF
CDR3 DNA: TGTGCCAGCAGCTTTTCTAGCGGGACTATCGGCGAGCAGTACTTC
J gene: TRBJ2-7
V gene: TRBV11-2
D gene: TRBD2
clone size: few

CDR3 protein: CASSRRGGNTEAFF
CDR3 DNA: TGTGCCAGCAGCCGGAGGGGGGGGAACACTGAAGCTTTCTTT
J gene: TRBJ1-1
V gene: TRBV27
D gene: NA
clone size: NA

CDR3 protein: CASSLALTSGGARETQYF
CDR3 DNA: TGTGCCAGCAGCTTAGCGCTGACTAGCGGGGGGGCAAGAGAGACCCAGTACTTC
J gene: TRBJ2-5
V gene: TRBV7-8
D gene: TRBD2
clone size: many

CDR3 protein: CASSVNSGYNEQFF
CDR3 DNA: TGTGCCAGCAGCGTAAATTCAGGCTACAATGAGCAGTTCTTC
J gene: TRBJ2-1
V gene: TRBV9
D gene: NA
clone size: many